The 11 T cell receptor beta chains presented below share a single source sample, sequenced in a study of shared clonotypes between healthy human individuals. Clones were read by immunoSEQ multiplex PCR, and TCRdb kept only the in-frame ones, dropping some. The sample includes approximately 1.1 million clones, approximately 80% of them seen just once. The specimen was memory CD4+ T cells from PBMCs. Subset given: CD45RA-negative fraction. Source of these receptors: a man between 18 and 29 years old in good health. Some clones in this sample may be carry-over from other donors' samples.

This clone was seen only a few times. The chain carries TRBV27 and TRBJ1-5, with D unclear. The CDR3 spans 17 residues. Per the germline V gene, CDR1 is MNHEY and CDR2 is SMNVEV (reference sequence). V lost 5 bases and J 6 bases, leaving 23 bases between the germline ends. CDR3 coding DNA: TGTGCCAGCAGTAGTCTCCATACCGGGGTGCGGAGTCAGCCCCAGCATTTT. It is translated as CASSSLHTGVRSQPQHF.

V gene TRBV6-6 combines with J gene TRBJ2-3, with 8 nucleotides matching TRBD1. Trimming at V came to 6 bases and at J to 4 bases, leaving 9 bases not matched to a gene. Germline assignment: CDR1 MNHNY and CDR2 SVGAGI (reference sequence). This CDR3 has 15 amino acids. CDR3 sequence (DNA): TGTGCCAGCAGCTATTCGCAGGGGGCCGCAGATACGCAGTATTTT. Translating it yields CASSYSQGAADTQYF.

The V call is TRBV7-9, the J call TRBJ2-1; D is unresolved. CDR1 is SEHNR and CDR2 is FQNEAQ in the germline V gene (reference sequence). V was trimmed by 1 base and J by 8 bases, leaving 9 bases between them. This CDR3 has 13 amino acids. The CDR3 DNA is TGTGCCAGCAGCTTAGGTTCCGACGATGAGCAGTTCTTC. Translated: CASSLGSDDEQFF.

The chain has TRBV27 and TRBJ1-5; 9 bases line up with TRBD1. Germline-derived CDR1 and CDR2 are MNHEY and SMNVEV (reference sequence). This CDR3 is built from 13 residues. Unmatched junction bases numbered 4, after V lost 6 bases and J lost 7 bases. The CDR3 DNA reads TGTGCCAGCAGGTCAGGGACAGGGCAGCCCCAGCATTTT. Residues: CASRSGTGQPQHF.

The V call is TRBV5-1, the J call TRBJ2-7, with D perhaps given as TRBD1 or TRBD2 (5 bases each). The CDR3 length is 15 residues. V dropped 1 base and J dropped 2 bases, with 13 bases sitting between them. Looked up from germline, CDR1 is SGHRS and CDR2 is YFSETQ. Written as DNA, the CDR3 is TGCGCCAGCAGCTTGTCCGCAGGGAGAACCTACGAGCAGTACTTC. Its translation is CASSLSAGRTYEQYF.

This chain joins TRBV6-5 and TRBJ2-7; 7 bases match TRBD1. This CDR3 is built from 13 residues. Germline CDR1 and CDR2: MNHEY and SVGAGI. V was pared by 9 bases and J by 0 bases, with 5 bases of the junction left unmatched. The CDR3 DNA sequence: TGTGCCAGTGCCCGGGACAGCTCCTACGAGCAGTACTTC. It translates to CASARDSSYEQYF.

This rearrangement joins TRBV6-5 to TRBJ1-1; TRBD1 matches 7 bases. Unmatched junction bases numbered 11, after V lost 6 bases and J lost 4 bases. Germline assignment: CDR1 MNHEY and CDR2 SVGAGI. This CDR3 contains 15 residues. The CDR3 loop reads CASSLNNRGLTEAFF. For the CDR3, the DNA is TGTGCCAGCAGCCTCAATAACAGGGGTCTCACTGAAGCTTTCTTT.

The chain links TRBV20-1 to TRBJ1-2; D is undetermined. V lost 6 bases and J lost 4, with 6 bases in between. The CDR3 covers 10 residues. The germline gives CDR1 DFQATT, CDR2 SNEGSKA (reference sequence). The CDR3 is CSAEAYGYTF. For the CDR3, the DNA is TGCAGTGCCGAGGCCTATGGCTACACCTTC.

This chain connects TRBV27 to TRBJ2-7, with D perhaps TRBD2 (7 bases). This CDR3 is 15 amino acids long. V was clipped by 5 bases and J by 11 bases, with 25 bases between them. Germline V gives CDR1 MNHEY, CDR2 SMNVEV (reference sequence). This CDR3 is CASSPQTGGRAGEYF. The CDR3 DNA sequence: TGTGCCAGCAGTCCTCAAACGGGGGGCAGGGCCGGGGAGTACTTC.

The chain uses TRBV7-3 and TRBJ2-1; TRBD2 matches at 10 bases. The ends lost 4 bases at V and 3 bases at J; junction bases unmatched: 3. The CDR3 has 15 residues. Germline V CDR1 and CDR2: SGHTA, FQGTGA. CDR3 amino acids: CASSSSGSLYNEQFF. CDR3 nucleotide sequence: TGTGCCAGCAGCTCTAGCGGGAGCCTCTACAATGAGCAGTTCTTC.

This clone was detected once. The chain carries TRBV4-1 and TRBJ2-3; TRBD2 aligns across 7 bases. Germline V gene lookup returns CDR1 MGHRA and CDR2 YSYEKL. Unmatched junction bases numbered 8, after V lost 3 bases and J lost 2 bases. This CDR3 contains 16 residues. CDR3 region: CASSQKRGSHTDTQYF. The DNA of the CDR3 is TGCGCCAGCAGCCAGAAGCGGGGATCCCACACAGATACGCAGTATTTT.